This TCR beta chain is from a study of blood T cell repertoires in COVID-19. Study at large: Nucleic acid was either cDNA or gDNA, and it came from T cells, B-cell-depleted T cells, or PBMCs.

Self-reported history from a screening survey and questionnaire set each donor's cohort. The repertoire was sequenced with immunoSEQ multiplex PCR; TCRdb's copy has only in-frame clones and lacks some. Of approximately 390,000 clones in the sample, over 75% were seen once. Germline lookup yields CDR1 SNHLY and CDR2 FYNNEI. The CDR3 has 13 residues. V gave up 8 bases and J gave up 4 bases, with 15 bases separating them. The clonotype was recovered from a woman in her thirties or forties with acute COVID-19. The chain employs TRBV2 and TRBJ2-7, with D perhaps matching TRBD1 (8 bases). The material sequenced was PBMCs or T cells enriched from blood (not recorded which). CDR3 sequence (DNA): TGTGCCAGCTGGGAGGGACAGGCTTACGAGCAGTACTTC. Translation: CASWEGQAYEQYF. The whole variable domain, filled in from reference TRBV2 and TRBJ2-7, reads EPEVTQTPSHQVTQMGQEVILRCVPISNHLYFYWYRQILGQKVEFLVSFYNNEISEKSEIFDDQFSVERPDGSNFTLKIRSTKLEDSAMYFCASWEGQAYEQYFGPGTRLTVT.